This TCR beta chain comes out of a study of technical replicates of blood from a few donors. V gave up 3 bases and J gave up 1 base, with 9 bases separating them. In germline, CDR1 is SGDLS, CDR2 YYNGEE. The CDR3 contains 14 residues. Sequencing used immunoSEQ multiplex PCR; TCRdb keeps in-frame clones, though not all of them. The sample yields around 61,000 clones, about 96% seen once. The clonotype comes from a human donor in good health. The V and J genes are TRBV9 and TRBJ2-3; D might be TRBD2 (6 bases). The sequenced material came from T cells isolated from PBMCs. The CDR3, as DNA: TGTGCCAGCAGCGGTAGCGGAGGCACAGATACGCAGTATTTT. This encodes CASSGSGGTDTQYF.